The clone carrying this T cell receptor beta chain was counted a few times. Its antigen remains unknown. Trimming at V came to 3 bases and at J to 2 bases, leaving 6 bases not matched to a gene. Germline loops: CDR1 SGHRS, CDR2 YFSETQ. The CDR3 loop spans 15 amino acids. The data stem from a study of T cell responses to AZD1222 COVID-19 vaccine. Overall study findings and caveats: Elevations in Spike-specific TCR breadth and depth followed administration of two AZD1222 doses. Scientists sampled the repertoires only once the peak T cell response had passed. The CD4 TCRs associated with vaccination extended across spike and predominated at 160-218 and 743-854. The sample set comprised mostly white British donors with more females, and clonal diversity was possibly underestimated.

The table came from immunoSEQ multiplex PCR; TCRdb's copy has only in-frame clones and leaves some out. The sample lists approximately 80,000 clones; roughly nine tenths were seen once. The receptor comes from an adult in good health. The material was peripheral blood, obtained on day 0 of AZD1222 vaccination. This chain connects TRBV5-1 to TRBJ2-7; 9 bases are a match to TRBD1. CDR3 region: CASSWTGDRPYEQYF. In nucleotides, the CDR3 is TGCGCCAGCAGCTGGACAGGGGATAGGCCCTACGAGCAGTACTTC.